Listed below are T cell receptor beta chains from one sample, sequenced in a study of PD-L1 blockade in urothelial cancer. The data were produced by immunoSEQ multiplex PCR, yet TCRdb's version contains in-frame clones alone and is incomplete. Here the sample spans 50,000 to 65,000 clones, 81% being singletons. The material sequenced was PBMCs, taken around atezolizumab (anti-PD-L1) treatment. These receptors were collected from an older man with urothelial cancer. Each CDR3 is given with its conserved first and last residue. Each record gives: D gene, clone size, V gene, J gene, CDR3 DNA, CDR3 protein. D genes are given only for firm matches. Some rows have no size entry. The others give once, few or many, or a class for an expanded clone.

>NA|few|TRBV20-1|TRBJ1-1
TGCAGTGCTAGACCTTATTTTGAAGCTTTCTTT
CSARPYFEAFF
>NA|NA|TRBV11-2|TRBJ2-1
TGTGCCAGCAGCCCCGGTGGACGCGGGCACGATGAGCAGTTCTTC
CASSPGGRGHDEQFF
>TRBD1|NA|TRBV6-6|TRBJ2-6
TGTGCCAGCAGCCAAACCACAGGGGGTGGGGCCAACGTCCTGACTTTC
CASSQTTGGGANVLTF
>TRBD1|NA|TRBV13|TRBJ2-6
TGTGCCAGCAGCTTTGACAGGGGGGTGGGGGCCAACGTCCTGACTTTC
CASSFDRGVGANVLTF
>NA|few|TRBV30|TRBJ1-1
TGTGCCTGGAGTGTAATAGCGGAGGGACGCACTGAAGCTTTCTTT
CAWSVIAEGRTEAFF
>TRBD2|NA|TRBV5-1|TRBJ2-5
TGCGCCAGCAGCTTGGTAACTAGCGGGATACAAGAGACCCAGTACTTC
CASSLVTSGIQETQYF
>TRBD2|once|TRBV7-2|TRBJ2-1
TGTGCCAGCAGCGGGTCAGCGGGAAATGAGCAGTTCTTC
CASSGSAGNEQFF
>TRBD2|NA|TRBV6-6|TRBJ2-3
TGTGCCAGCAGTCGACTAGCAGCTAGCACAGATACGCAGTATTTT
CASSRLAASTDTQYF
>NA|NA|TRBV30|TRBJ1-1
TGTGCCTGGAGAACAGGGAGCGCTGAAGCTTTCTTT
CAWRTGSAEAFF
>TRBD1|few|TRBV7-6|TRBJ1-1
TGTGCCAGCAGCTTAGAAGGGGGCGCGAGGACTGAAGCTTTCTTT
CASSLEGGARTEAFF
>TRBD1|few|TRBV29-1|TRBJ2-5
TGCAGCGCCCCGACAGGGCTAGAGACCCAGTACTTC
CSAPTGLETQYF
>TRBD2|NA|TRBV2|TRBJ2-7
TGTGCCAGCACACGCTCGGGGGGCTACGAGCAGTACTTC
CASTRSGGYEQYF
>NA|NA|TRBV7-2|TRBJ1-5
TGTGCCAGCAGCCTGGGGCAGAGATATCAGCCCCAGCATTTT
CASSLGQRYQPQHF
>TRBD1|NA|TRBV7-9|TRBJ1-5
TGTGCCAGCAGCTTAGAGGGGACAGGGGCTAACAATCAGCCCCAGCATTTT
CASSLEGTGANNQPQHF
>TRBD2|NA|TRBV10-3|TRBJ2-1
TGTGCCATCAGTGACTCACTAGCGGGAGTTCAGAACAATGAGCAGTTCTTC
CAISDSLAGVQNNEQFF
>TRBD2|once|TRBV4-2|TRBJ2-2
TGTGCCAGCAGCCAAGGAGGGGGCGCGAATTGGATGGACCTAGCGGGAGGGCCCACCGGGGAGCTGTTTTTT
CASSQGGGANWMDLAGGPTGELFF
>TRBD2|NA|TRBV5-6|TRBJ2-2
TGTGCCAGCACCCCACTAGCGGGCCGGGGCACCGGGGAGCTGTTTTTT
CASTPLAGRGTGELFF
>NA|NA|TRBV21-1|TRBJ1-5
TGTGCCAGCAGCAAGGGAACAGGGGGGCCGAATAACAATCAGCCCCAGCATTTT
CASSKGTGGPNNNQPQHF
>NA|NA|TRBV5-1|TRBJ2-5
TGCGCCAGCAGTCCGGTCCAGGCCCAAGAGACCCAGTACTTC
CASSPVQAQETQYF
>TRBD2|NA|TRBV5-1|TRBJ2-7
TGCGCCAGCAGCGGGACCGGGACTAGCCGTTCCTACGAGCAGTACTTC
CASSGTGTSRSYEQYF
>TRBD1|NA|TRBV19|TRBJ1-1
TGTGCCAGTAGTCTATATGTTACAGGGGGCTCCACTGAAGCTTTCTTT
CASSLYVTGGSTEAFF
>NA|few|TRBV5-1|TRBJ1-1
TGCGCCAGCAGCTTACAGGAGAACACTGAAGCTTTCTTT
CASSLQENTEAFF
>NA|NA|TRBV7-9|TRBJ1-1
TGTGCCAGCAGCTCTACGCCTCTCAATCCTGAAGCTTTCTTT
CASSSTPLNPEAFF
>NA|once|TRBV7-2|TRBJ2-1
TGTGCCAGCAGCTTAGGACTAGATGTGGGCAATGAGCAGTTCTTC
CASSLGLDVGNEQFF
>NA|NA|TRBV7-2|TRBJ1-1
TGTGCCAGCAGCTTAGGACAGATGAACACTGAAGCTTTCTTT
CASSLGQMNTEAFF
>NA|NA|TRBV19|TRBJ2-7
TGTGCCAGTAGTTTAACAGTACCATATTCCGAGCAGTACTTC
CASSLTVPYSEQYF
>TRBD2|once|TRBV28|TRBJ2-1
TGTGCCAGCAGTTTATTTGCTAGCGGGACCTCCTACAATGAGCAGTTCTTC
CASSLFASGTSYNEQFF
>NA|NA|TRBV27|TRBJ2-1
TGTGCCAGCAGTTTAGCGTTCGGGAGCCAGTTCAATGAGCAGTTCTTC
CASSLAFGSQFNEQFF
>TRBD2|NA|TRBV19|TRBJ2-1
TGTGCCAGTAGTATTTTCCCCGGGGGGAGCGACCCCTACAATGAGCAGTTCTTC
CASSIFPGGSDPYNEQFF
>TRBD1|NA|TRBV7-9|TRBJ1-2
TGTGCCAGCAGCCCAGACAGGGACTATGGCTACACCTTC
CASSPDRDYGYTF
>TRBD2|NA|TRBV19|TRBJ2-1
TGTGCCTCAAAAGGGAGCGGGAACTCATACAATGAGCAGTTCTTC
CASKGSGNSYNEQFF
>TRBD1|NA|TRBV5-1|TRBJ2-5
TGCGCCAGCAGAGGAGTTACAGGGGACCAAGAGACCCAGTACTTC
CASRGVTGDQETQYF
>NA|NA|TRBV18|TRBJ1-1
TGTGCCAGCTCAGGGGGGGGGACTGAAGCTTTCTTT
CASSGGGTEAFF
>NA|NA|TRBV7-2|TRBJ1-4
TGTGCCAGCAGCCAAAGAGCAACTAATGAAAAACTGTTTTTT
CASSQRATNEKLFF
>NA|NA|TRBV30|TRBJ1-3
TGTGCCTGTCCCAGGGAGGGAAGAAACACCATATATTTT
CACPREGRNTIYF
>NA|NA|TRBV14|TRBJ2-7
TGTGCCAGCAGCCTGGGGGGCTACGAGCAGTACTTC
CASSLGGYEQYF
>NA|NA|TRBV15|TRBJ1-1
TGTGCCACCAGCAGAGCAGGGTCTTTCACTGAAGCTTTCTTT
CATSRAGSFTEAFF
>NA|NA|TRBV5-1|TRBJ2-3
TGCGCCAGCAGCTCCTACAGGGCAGGAGATACGCAGTATTTT
CASSSYRAGDTQYF
>TRBD1|NA|TRBV5-6|TRBJ2-3
TGTGCCAGCAGCTTTAGGGGGCCTACAGATACGCAGTATTTT
CASSFRGPTDTQYF
>TRBD1|NA|TRBV29-1|TRBJ2-7
TGCAGCGTTGAAGGGACAGGGACCACCTACGAGCAGTACTTC
CSVEGTGTTYEQYF
>TRBD2|few|TRBV5-8|TRBJ2-1
TGTGCCAGCAGCTTTACTAGCGGGGGGGGTATGGTTGATGAGCAGTTCTTC
CASSFTSGGGMVDEQFF
>TRBD1|NA|TRBV2|TRBJ1-2
TGTGCCAGCAGTGAAGCAGGGGGCGTGTACTATGGCTACACCTTC
CASSEAGGVYYGYTF
>NA|NA|TRBV30|TRBJ2-5
TGTGCCTGGAGTGTAGGGGGACACGGGACAGAGACCCAGTACTTC
CAWSVGGHGTETQYF
>NA|NA|TRBV29-1|TRBJ2-3
TGCAGCGTTGGCTACGCAGATACGCAGTATTTT
CSVGYADTQYF
>TRBD1|NA|TRBV6-1|TRBJ2-3
TGTGCCAGCACCCGGGACAGGGAGGGCACAGATACGCAGTATTTT
CASTRDREGTDTQYF
>TRBD1|NA|TRBV7-7|TRBJ2-2
TGTGCTAGCAGTCCGGGACAGGGGGGGGCCGGGGAGCTGTTTTTT
CASSPGQGGAGELFF
>NA|NA|TRBV5-6|TRBJ2-3
TGTGCCAGCAGCTTTGGTACGGGAAGCACAGATACGCAGTATTTT
CASSFGTGSTDTQYF
>NA|NA|TRBV7-8|TRBJ2-2
TGTGCCAGCAGCTTAGATCAGGGTTCCGCTCTTGGCGGGGAGCTGTTTTTT
CASSLDQGSALGGELFF
>TRBD2|NA|TRBV27|TRBJ2-3
TGTGCCAGCAGCCGCAAACTAGCGGCCACAGATACGCAGTATTTT
CASSRKLAATDTQYF
>NA|NA|TRBV12-2|TRBJ2-3
TGTGCAAGTCGCCCCCGACCACTAGCGGGACCGGCGGATACGCAGTATTTT
CASRPRPLAGPADTQYF
>NA|few|TRBV15|TRBJ1-2
TGTGCCACCAGCAGAGTGCCCGGTGGCTACACCTTC
CATSRVPGGYTF